The clone carrying this T cell receptor beta chain was detected only once. Its antigen is still unknown. The CDR3 contains 14 residues. Trimming removed 3 bases from V and 10 bases from J; junction bases left unmatched: 6. Germline V CDR1 and CDR2: SGHRS, YFSETQ. The data are from a study of T cell responses to AZD1222 COVID-19 vaccine. Assay used: immunoSEQ multiplex PCR; TCRdb lists only in-frame clones, some missing. The repertoire has approximately 89,000 clones, under 95% of them found once; the top ten carry around 10%. Study-level findings and limits: Reports say nearly half of spike-specific TCRs go after unmutated variant regions. Clonal diversity was possibly underestimated, and the donors were mostly white British, with more females. Sampled repertoires all dated from after the peak T cell response. At baseline, seropositivity was found in only a handful of AZD1222 recipients.

The sequence was obtained from an adult who received the AZD1222 COVID-19 vaccine. V usage is TRBV5-1 and J usage is TRBJ2-1, with 11 bases aligning to TRBD1. The sequencing used peripheral blood, collected 28 days after the second AZD1222 dose. The chain's CDR3 is CASSWSGQGVEQFF. The CDR3 DNA reads TGCGCCAGCAGCTGGTCGGGACAGGGGGTAGAGCAGTTCTTC.